This TCR beta chain was identified in a study of CD8+ T cells in alopecia areata. Extracted RNA was reverse transcribed into cDNA, the sequencing template. Some clones are missing from TCRdb's copy, which holds only in-frame ones; the method was immunoSEQ multiplex PCR. In the table there are 90,000 or so clones, around 44% of which are singletons. Treatment described: oral pan-JAK inhibitor, 5-10 mg twice daily. Cell sorting on a FACSAria was used to separate CD4+ and CD8+ T cells from the PBMCs. Turning to this clone: What it binds is not known.

Study outcomes and limitations: Many expanded lesional clones remained in scalp and blood on tofacitinib. Whether baseline CD8+ expansion is linked to response remains uncertain, given a single nonresponder. Across lesional scalp, and particularly alopecia totalis/universalis, clonality surpassed that of normal scalp.

The CDR3 consists of 16 residues. This chain uses TRBV21-1 with TRBJ2-1; the D call in the table, TRBD2, was not verified against the DNA. TRBV21-1 is a known pseudogene. The TCR was taken from a human donor with alopecia areata. This specimen consisted of CD8+ T cells sorted from blood, obtained at week 24, from a patient treated with tofacitinib. As DNA, the CDR3 is TGTGCCAGCAGCAAAGCAGCGAGCGGGAGTCGGAATGAGCAGTTCTTC. Encoded protein: CASSKAASGSRNEQFF.